The present TCR beta chain was sequenced within a study of OX40 agonist ivuxolimab in advanced cancers. Study-wide background: Aged roughly 23 to 80 with a mean of roughly 65 years, they were about 80% male.

The CDR3 extends over 16 amino acids. Germline CDR1 and CDR2: LNHNV and YYDKDF (reference sequence). J gave up 5 bases and V 0 bases, and 8 bases lay outside the gene matches. The assay was immunoSEQ multiplex PCR, and TCRdb's table has in-frame clones only and misses some. The sample has 40,000 to 50,000 clones, about 88% seen once. The genes are TRBV15 and TRBJ2-3; TRBD2 matches 7 bases. The starting material was CD4+ or CD8+ T cells sorted from blood, obtained in a trial of the OX40 agonist ivuxolimab. This sequence was found in an adult with an advanced solid tumor such as melanoma, head and neck, liver or kidney cancer. CDR3 sequence reads: CATSREVAGRGDTQYF. Written as DNA, the CDR3 is TGTGCCACCAGCAGAGAAGTAGCGGGCCGGGGAGATACGCAGTATTTT.